Described below is a single T cell receptor beta chain sequence and its context. Its antigen is currently unknown. These data originate in a study of early T cells in non-severe SARS-CoV-2 infection. Study summary: Sequencing of bulk RNA from unsorted whole blood was done, without chain pairing.

Study conclusions and caveats: Lookups in VDJdb leaned toward anti-spike CD8 responses and missed private and CD4 specificities.

The CDR3 runs to 15 residues. Losses at the gene ends were 5 bases for V and 2 bases for J; bases not matched to a gene: 10. The germline gives CDR1 DFQATT, CDR2 SNEGSKA (reference sequence). Individual cDNA molecules received unique molecular identifiers during library preparation. MiXCR, run by TCRdb on the 5' RACE reads, gives a single entry per CDR3 protein. The table lists fewer than 95,000 distinct CDR3 sequences, 16% of them singletons. The V call is TRBV20-1, the J call TRBJ2-3, with 7 bases aligning to TRBD2. This clonotype was obtained from an adult who was a healthcare worker with PCR-confirmed SARS-CoV-2 infection or an uninfected control (not recorded which). Sequencing was performed on whole blood, taken at baseline. The chain's CDR3 is CSARRASGTTDTQYF. The CDR3 DNA sequence: TGCAGTGCTCGACGGGCTAGCGGAACCACAGATACGCAGTATTTT.